The sequence of this TCR beta chain was determined in a study of OX40 agonist ivuxolimab in advanced cancers. Findings of the study overall: The average count of expanded clones was higher among CD8+ T cells than among CD4+.

Some clones are missing from TCRdb's copy, which holds only in-frame ones; the method was immunoSEQ multiplex PCR. The sample has about 95,000 clones; approximately 89% are singletons. Concerning this clone: Its antigen is undetermined.

Autoimmune disease history or systemic immunosuppression excluded patients. The study sampled blood at baseline, cycle 4 day 1, and cycle 7 day 1. Per germline, CDR1 MNHEY and CDR2 SVGAGI. Trimming removed 5 bases from V and 0 bases from J, with 8 bases in between. The CDR3 has 14 amino acids. The sequencing used CD4+ or CD8+ T cells sorted from blood, collected in a trial of the OX40 agonist ivuxolimab. This receptor was obtained from an adult with an advanced solid tumor such as melanoma, head and neck, liver or kidney cancer. This chain connects TRBV6-5 to TRBJ2-1; D remains ambiguous. The CDR3 DNA follows: TGTGCCAGCAGTACCCGGAGCTCCTACAATGAGCAGTTCTTC. It codes for CASSTRSSYNEQFF.